Each of the 21 T cell receptor beta chains below was sequenced from the same sample in a study of CD8+ T cells in alopecia areata. Extraction and reverse transcription of RNA yielded cDNA as the sequencing template. Here immunoSEQ multiplex PCR was the method, and the copy in TCRdb shows in-frame clones only, minus some. The sample lists about 270,000 clones; 60% were seen once. Described treatment: oral pan-JAK inhibitor, 5-10 mg twice daily. The material sequenced was CD4+ T cells sorted from blood, taken around week 54, from a patient treated with tofacitinib. The receptors derive from a human donor with alopecia areata.

CDR3 region: CASSPYPPSGTQETQYF. The CDR3 DNA reads TGTGCCAGCAGCCCTTACCCCCCTAGCGGGACCCAAGAGACCCAGTACTTC. J is TRBJ2-5 and V is TRBV5-4; 9 positions match TRBD2. There are 17 residues in the CDR3. J lost 1 base, V lost 4 bases, and 11 bases had no gene match. CDR1 SGHNT and CDR2 YYREEE come from the germline V gene (reference sequence).

As regards this clone: Other DNA sequences within the sample encode an identical CDR3. In DNA form, the CDR3 reads TGTGCCAGCAGCTTGAGACGGAACACCGGGGAGCTGTTTTTT. This encodes CASSLRRNTGELFF. The chain employs TRBV7-2 and TRBJ2-2; D not resolved. This CDR3 is built from 14 residues. The V gene's germline CDR1 is SGHTA and CDR2 FQGNSA. Trimming removed 3 bases from V and 1 base from J, with 6 bases in between.

The CDR3 nucleotides read TGCAGCGTTGAACAGGAACGGTTTGGAAACACCATATATTTT. Its translation is CSVEQERFGNTIYF. The J gene is TRBJ1-3, the V gene TRBV29-1; D remains ambiguous. This CDR3 contains 14 residues. The V end lost 2 bases, the J end lost 3 bases, and 11 bases lay between the germline ends. Germline lookup yields CDR1 SQVTM and CDR2 ANQGSEA.

This chain joins TRBV27 and TRBJ1-4; D gene unclear. V lost 5 bases to trimming and J lost 7 bases, with 11 bases between them. Germline loops: CDR1 MNHEY, CDR2 SMNVEV (reference sequence). This CDR3 spans 13 amino acids. DNA for the CDR3: TGTGCCAGCAGTCATTTGGACGGTGAAAAACTGTTTTTT. Translation gives CASSHLDGEKLFF.

The V and J genes are TRBV5-1 and TRBJ2-5; no clear D gene. Trimming removed 4 bases at V and 5 bases at J, with 12 bases between. Germline V gene data show CDR1 as SGHRS and CDR2 as YFSETQ. CDR3 length equals 13 residues. The CDR3 coding sequence is TGCGCCAGCAGCGTGAGTGGGTGGGAGACCCAGTACTTC. Translated, it gives CASSVSGWETQYF.

Many counts were recorded for this clone. The CDR3, as DNA: TGTGCCTCGGGGACAGCCAACTCTGGAAACACCATATATTTT. As protein: CASGTANSGNTIYF. This chain links TRBV10-3 with TRBJ1-3, with TRBD1 matching 7 bases. From germline, CDR1 is ENHRY and CDR2 SYGVKD. The CDR3 covers 14 residues. J gave up 0 bases and V 11 bases, and 7 bases lay outside the gene matches.

Points on this clone: The identical CDR3 is also encoded by other nucleotide sequences in the sample. This rearrangement joins TRBV20-1 to TRBJ2-7; D may correspond to TRBD1 or TRBD2 (5 bases each). Germline V gene sequence: CDR1 DFQATT, CDR2 SNEGSKA (reference sequence). The CDR3 sequence is 11 residues long. The V gene lost 6 bases and the J gene lost 7 bases, with 13 bases spanning the gap. The CDR3 DNA reads as TGCAGTGCGGCGAGGGGTCGGGAGCAGTACTTC. Protein sequence: CSAARGREQYF.

The V gene is TRBV2, the J gene TRBJ2-7, with 7 bases aligning to TRBD1. V trimming: 3 bases; J trimming: 6 bases; junction bases outside the gene matches: 11. The CDR3 runs to 15 residues. CDR1 and CDR2 (germline): SNHLY, FYNNEI. In DNA, the CDR3 is TGTGCCAGCAGTGATATGGGGACAGCTCTGAGCGAGCAGTACTTC. It yields the protein CASSDMGTALSEQYF.

The rearrangement uses TRBV29-1 and TRBJ1-1; 11 bases match TRBD1. The CDR3 covers 15 residues. V shed 5 bases and J 1 base; nucleotides not matched to a gene: 6. From germline, CDR1 is SQVTM and CDR2 ANQGSEA. The CDR3 nucleotides read TGCAGCGTTTCTCCCGGGACAGGGGGGAACACTGAAGCTTTCTTT. It encodes CSVSPGTGGNTEAFF.

The chain carries TRBV29-1 and TRBJ2-5; no firm D call. V was clipped by 2 bases and J by 4 bases, with 11 bases between them. CDR1 is SQVTM and CDR2 is ANQGSEA in the germline V gene. The CDR3 covers 13 residues. CDR3 in amino acids: CSVERQVPETQYF. Written as DNA, the CDR3 is TGCAGCGTTGAAAGGCAGGTTCCAGAGACCCAGTACTTC. The whole variable domain, filled in from reference TRBV29-1 and TRBJ2-5, reads SAVISQKPSRDICQRGTSLTIQCQVDSQVTMMFWYRQQPGQSLTLIATANQGSEATYESGFVIDKFPISRPNLTFSTLTVSNMSPEDSSIYLCSVERQVPETQYFGPGTRLLVL.

The chain links TRBV4-2 to TRBJ1-5, with D perhaps TRBD1 (6 bases). The CDR3 is 16 residues long. CDR1 and CDR2 from the germline V gene are LGHNA and YNFKEQ. V was shortened by 5 bases and J by 3 bases, with 17 bases between the two germline ends. In DNA form, the CDR3 reads TGTGCCAGCAGCGACCGGGGGCGTGGGGACAATCAGCCCCAGCATTTT. Residues: CASSDRGRGDNQPQHF.

This rearrangement joins TRBV6-5 to TRBJ1-4; D gene ambiguous. Germline V gene sequence: CDR1 MNHEY, CDR2 SVGAGI. Trimming took off 8 bases at V and 8 bases at J, with 15 bases between the two ends. The CDR3 runs to 13 residues. The CDR3 sequence is CASGWVLGEKLFF. CDR3 DNA sequence: TGTGCCAGCGGGTGGGTGCTAGGCGAAAAACTGTTTTTT.

This clone turned up a few times. V gene TRBV25-1 combines with J gene TRBJ1-2; TRBD1 might be the D (6 bases). Germline values: CDR1 MGHDK, CDR2 SYGVNS. The CDR3 totals 13 residues. Trimming stripped 9 bases from V and 7 bases from J, with 18 bases between. The CDR3, as DNA: TGTGCCAGAGTGGGACACGATCCCTTTGGCTACACCTTC. Translated: CARVGHDPFGYTF.

In its sample, this clone was seen a few times. V usage is TRBV29-1 and J usage is TRBJ1-4; possibly TRBD1 for D (6 bases). Deletions cut 0 bases from V and 4 bases from J, with 15 bases between. The germline V gene has CDR1 SQVTM and CDR2 ANQGSEA. CDR3 length: 16 residues. The CDR3 nucleotides read TGCAGCGTTGAAGATCCCTGGACAGACGGTAATGAAAAACTGTTTTTT. Its protein is CSVEDPWTDGNEKLFF.

The chain couples TRBV29-1 to TRBJ2-5, with TRBD1 identical over 8 bases. CDR3 length: 12 amino acids. Germline V lookup: CDR1 SQVTM, CDR2 ANQGSEA. J lost 4 bases, V lost 8 bases, and 6 bases had no gene match. In DNA form, the CDR3 reads TGCAGCACCGACAGGGGCCGAGAGACCCAGTACTTC. Its translation is CSTDRGRETQYF.

This clone was detected a few times. The rearrangement uses TRBV5-1 and TRBJ2-3; the D gene could be TRBD1 or TRBD2 (5 bases each). Per germline, CDR1 SGHRS and CDR2 YFSETQ. This CDR3 has 14 residues. Trimming cost V 2 bases and J 0 bases, with 7 bases left between them. As DNA, the CDR3 is TGCGCCAGCAGCTTCGGGACGAGCACAGATACGCAGTATTTT. Translating it yields CASSFGTSTDTQYF.

The chain has TRBV4-1 and TRBJ2-5; 13 positions agree with TRBD2. CDR3 length: 17 amino acids. CDR1 is MGHRA and CDR2 is YSYEKL in the germline V gene. With 0 bases clipped from V and 2 bases from J, the junction kept 3 bases outside the gene matches. The DNA of the CDR3 is TGCGCCAGCAGCCAAGATAAGGGACTAGCGGGGCAAGAGACCCAGTACTTC. This codes for CASSQDKGLAGQETQYF.

The J gene is TRBJ2-4, the V gene TRBV10-3; D is ambiguous. Per the germline V gene, CDR1 is ENHRY and CDR2 is SYGVKD. The CDR3 totals 13 residues. V lost 0 bases and J 4 bases, leaving 4 bases between the germline ends. The CDR3 is CAISESMKNIQYF. The DNA of the CDR3 is TGTGCCATCAGTGAGTCTATGAAAAACATTCAGTACTTC.

This clone was counted between two and nine times. The chain couples TRBV5-1 to TRBJ2-5; D perhaps matches TRBD2 (7 bases). V was pared by 0 bases and J by 1 base, with 10 bases between. This CDR3 contains 15 residues. Per germline, CDR1 SGHRS and CDR2 YFSETQ. CDR3 DNA: TGCGCCAGCAGCTTGGCCGGGGGGCTCCAAGAGACCCAGTACTTC. Its protein is CASSLAGGLQETQYF.

On this clone itself: A much larger clone sits a single nucleotide away, making a read error possible. V is TRBV11-2 and J is TRBJ2-3; D not certain. The V gene's germline CDR1 is SGHAT and CDR2 FQNNGV. The CDR3 is 13 amino acids. Trimming shortened V by 1 base and J by 1 base, and 3 bases separated the two germline ends. CDR3: CASSLGGTDTQYF. CDR3 sequence (DNA): TGTGCCAGCAGCTTAGGGGGCACAGATACGCAGTATTTT.

V is TRBV29-1 and J is TRBJ2-5, with D tentatively TRBD2 (6 bases). The germline CDR1 and CDR2 sequences are SQVTM and ANQGSEA. The CDR3 is made up of 17 amino acids. Trimming left V 6 bases short and J 1 base short, with 24 bases between. The CDR3 reads CSVLEIPLRGFQETQYF. The DNA of the CDR3 is TGCAGCGTACTAGAGATCCCCCTCCGGGGGTTCCAAGAGACCCAGTACTTC.